A single sample gave rise to the 16 T cell receptor beta chains below, sequenced in a study of blood T cells in healthy people across ages. The use of a sample-barcoded 5' primer and a J-beta primer mix characterized a second PCR of roughly 7 to 12 cycles. TCRdb independently ran MiXCR on the 5' RACE reads; one entry per CDR3 protein. The sample records 550,000 to 750,000 distinct CDR3 sequences, around 21% being singletons. Sequenced: blood. The receptors were gathered from a man in his sixties or seventies in good health.

This clonotype has just a few counts. CDR3 sequence: CASSFRTSGLGVGNEQFF. The CDR3 bases are TGTGCCAGCAGCTTCAGGACTAGCGGGCTTGGGGTTGGCAATGAGCAGTTCTTC. The V gene is TRBV11-3, the J gene TRBJ2-5; 11 nucleotides match TRBD2. The better agreement between TRBJ2-1 and the DNA end casts doubt on the J call. This CDR3 has 18 amino acids. Germline CDR1 SGHNT, CDR2 YENEEA.

This clonotype was picked up a small number of times. J is TRBJ2-1 and V is TRBV15; TRBD2 agrees at 9 bases. Germline V gene data show CDR1 as LNHNV and CDR2 as YYDKDF (reference sequence). This CDR3 is built from 13 residues. J lost 7 bases, V lost 8 bases, and 6 bases had no gene match. CDR3 amino acids: CATSGTSSNEQFF. The DNA of the CDR3 is TGTGCCACCTCCGGGACTAGCTCTAATGAGCAGTTCTTC.

V gene TRBV7-9 combines with J gene TRBJ2-1; D is unresolved. Germline assignment: CDR1 SEHNR and CDR2 FQNEAQ (reference sequence). There are 15 residues in the CDR3. The germline V and J ends were trimmed by 2 bases and 4 bases, with 12 bases remaining between them. The CDR3 sequence is CASSLNLVEYNEQFF. CDR3 bases: TGTGCCAGCAGCTTAAATTTGGTGGAGTACAATGAGCAGTTCTTC.

The gene calls are TRBV29-1 and TRBJ2-1; TRBD2 matches 9 bases. The J call is in doubt because the DNA end fits TRBJ2-7 better. This CDR3 is 13 amino acids long. Germline V gene sequence: CDR1 SQVTM, CDR2 ANQGSEA. The CDR3 is CSVLAGAYYEQYF. Written as DNA, the CDR3 is TGCAGCGTATTAGCGGGAGCTTACTACGAGCAGTACTTC.

This sequence joins TRBV2 and TRBJ2-2; unclear D gene. The ends were cut back, 1 base at V and 6 bases at J, with 9 bases in the middle. The CDR3 runs 14 residues. From germline, CDR1 is SNHLY and CDR2 FYNNEI. The CDR3: CASSEGLDPGELFF. CDR3 in DNA: TGTGCCAGCAGTGAAGGGCTAGACCCCGGGGAGCTGTTTTTT.

This clonotype was seen a handful of times. The chain employs TRBV20-1 and TRBJ1-5; D call uncertain. This CDR3 has 20 amino acids. The V and J ends lost 0 bases and 0 bases respectively, with 24 bases between them. In germline, CDR1 is DFQATT, CDR2 SNEGSKA (reference sequence). The CDR3 DNA reads as TGCAGTGCTAGAGACCGCTCGGCGCAACGGGCTCCCTATAGCAATCAGCCCCAGCATTTT. This sequence encodes CSARDRSAQRAPYSNQPQHF.

This chain uses TRBV9 with TRBJ2-5, with TRBD2 as a possible D gene (5 bases). V gave up 4 bases and J gave up 2 bases, with 12 bases separating them. The CDR3 has 14 amino acids. Germline loops: CDR1 SGDLS, CDR2 YYNGEE. The CDR3 bases are TGTGCCAGCAGCTCATCCGGGGATCAAGAGACCCAGTACTTC. Amino acids: CASSSSGDQETQYF.

The J gene is TRBJ1-1, the V gene TRBV28; a possible D gene is TRBD1 (5 bases). From germline, CDR1 is MDHEN and CDR2 SYDVKM. Trimming pared 2 bases from V and 1 base from J, leaving 11 bases between. The CDR3 spans 15 residues. The CDR3: CASSLLGDGNTEAFF. The CDR3 DNA is TGTGCCAGCAGTTTACTAGGGGACGGGAACACTGAAGCTTTCTTT.

This rearrangement joins TRBV9 to TRBJ2-5, with TRBD1 matching over 8 bases. The tail of the sequence fits TRBJ2-7 better, so the J call may be wrong. The CDR3 has 14 amino acids. Germline lookup yields CDR1 SGDLS and CDR2 YYNGEE. The CDR3: CASSVRQGIHEQYF. Written as DNA, the CDR3 is TGTGCCAGCAGCGTCCGACAGGGGATCCACGAGCAGTACTTC.

This clonotype was seen ten or more times. The chain has TRBV29-1 and TRBJ2-5; D might be TRBD2 (5 bases). Germline V gene data show CDR1 as SQVTM and CDR2 as ANQGSEA. The CDR3 is 11 amino acids. Trimming removed 2 bases from V and 9 bases from J, with 10 bases in between. CDR3 amino acids: CSVELGGPQYF. The CDR3 DNA reads TGCAGCGTTGAATTAGGAGGACCCCAGTACTTC.

This clonotype was recorded many times. The V call is TRBV5-1, the J call TRBJ2-5; the match to TRBD1 covers 8 bases. The J segment lost 0 bases and the V segment lost 2 bases, leaving 6 bases of the junction unmatched. Germline CDR1 and CDR2: SGHRS and YFSETQ. The CDR3 extends over 16 amino acids. The CDR3 region is CASSFLRDRNQETQYF. CDR3 nucleotide sequence: TGCGCCAGCAGCTTCCTCCGGGACAGGAACCAAGAGACCCAGTACTTC. The whole variable domain, remainder taken from reference TRBV5-1 and TRBJ2-5, is KAGVTQTPRYLIKTRGQQVTLSCSPISGHRSVSWYQQTPGQGLQFLFEYFSETQRNKGNFPGRFSGRQFSNSRSEMNVSTLELGDSALYLCASSFLRDRNQETQYFGPGTRLLVL.

The J gene is TRBJ1-4, the V gene TRBV18, with 7 bases aligning to TRBD1. The CDR3 runs to 15 residues. Trimming removed 3 bases from V and 5 bases from J; junction bases left unmatched: 6. CDR1 and CDR2 from the germline V gene are KGHSH and LQKENI. The CDR3 region has the DNA TGTGCCAGCTCACCTAGGACAGGAGAAAATGAAAAACTGTTTTTT. Protein: CASSPRTGENEKLFF.

The chain is built from TRBV5-6 and TRBJ2-1; 7 bases are shared with TRBD2. There are 13 residues in the CDR3. Germline V CDR1 and CDR2: SGHDT, YYEEEE. The V segment lost 2 bases and the J segment 8 bases; nucleotides outside the gene matches: 4. The CDR3 nucleotides are TGTGCCAGCAGCTTCCTAGCGGTGGATGAGCAGTTCTTC. Amino acids: CASSFLAVDEQFF.

There are many counts of this clonotype. The V call is TRBV5-1, the J call TRBJ2-5; 7 positions match TRBD2. J was trimmed by 1 base and V by 4 bases; bases with no gene match: 7. The CDR3 runs 15 residues. Germline CDR1 reads SGHRS; CDR2 reads YFSETQ. CDR3 nucleotides: TGCGCCAGCAGCCTTGGATCTAGCGGCCAAGAGACCCAGTACTTC. It encodes CASSLGSSGQETQYF.

This clonotype was seen a handful of times. The V and J genes are TRBV15 and TRBJ2-5; 7 bases match TRBD2. Trimming took 11 bases from V and 2 from J; bases not matched to a gene: 8. Germline lookup yields CDR1 LNHNV and CDR2 YYDKDF (reference sequence). The CDR3 totals 13 residues. The CDR3, as DNA: TGTGCCGCAGCTCGGGGACTACAAGAGACCCAGTACTTC. This gives the protein CAAARGLQETQYF. Together with reference TRBV15 and TRBJ2-5, the CDR3 gives the full variable domain: DAMVIQNPRYQVTQFGKPVTLSCSQTLNHNVMYWYQQKSSQAPKLLFHYYDKDFNNEADTPDNFQSRRPNTSFCFLDIRSPGLGDTAMYLCAAARGLQETQYFGPGTRLLVL.

In its sample, this clonotype was seen a few times. The V call is TRBV12-5, the J call TRBJ2-5, with no clear D. This CDR3 has 13 residues. V was shortened by 6 bases and J by 1 base, with 9 bases between the two germline ends. CDR1 is LGHNT, CDR2 FRNRAP, per germline. CDR3 region: CASGRAIQETQYF. The CDR3 DNA reads TGTGCTAGTGGACGGGCGATCCAAGAGACCCAGTACTTC. The entire variable domain, with the rest obtained from reference TRBV12-5 and TRBJ2-5, is as follows: DARVTQTPRHKVTEMGQEVTMRCQPILGHNTVFWYRQTMMQGLELLAYFRNRAPLDDSGMPKDRFSAEMPDATLATLKIQPSEPRDSAVYFCASGRAIQETQYFGPGTRLLVL.